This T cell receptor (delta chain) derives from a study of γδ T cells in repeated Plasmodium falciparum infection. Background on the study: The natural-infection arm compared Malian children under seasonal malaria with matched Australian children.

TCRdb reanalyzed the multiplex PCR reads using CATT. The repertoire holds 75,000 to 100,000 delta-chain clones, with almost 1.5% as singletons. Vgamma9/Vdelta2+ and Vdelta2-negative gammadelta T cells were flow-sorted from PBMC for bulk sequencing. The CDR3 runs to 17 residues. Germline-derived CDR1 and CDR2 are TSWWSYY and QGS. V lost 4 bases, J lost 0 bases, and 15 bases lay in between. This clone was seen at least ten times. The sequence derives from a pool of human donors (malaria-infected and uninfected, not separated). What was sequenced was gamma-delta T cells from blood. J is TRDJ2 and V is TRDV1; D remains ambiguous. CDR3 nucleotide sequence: TGTGCTCTTGGGGCCCGATCCATGATAACTTTGACAGCACAACTCTTCTTT. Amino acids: CALGARSMITLTAQLFF.